The 22 T cell receptor beta chains reported below all come from one sample, sequenced in a study of shared clonotypes between healthy human individuals. Data came from immunoSEQ multiplex PCR; TCRdb stores just in-frame clones and leaves some out. The sample lists about 2.3 million clones, 80% to 95% seen once, with 0.37% in the top ten. Sample: naive CD4+ T cells from PBMCs. As for subset: CD45RA+ positively selected. The source of these receptors is a man aged 18-30 years in good health. Some clones in this sample may be carry-over from other donors' samples.

The V call is TRBV27, the J call TRBJ1-2; the D gene is possibly TRBD1 (5 bases). Germline CDR1 reads MNHEY; CDR2 reads SMNVEV (reference sequence). The CDR3 length is 14 residues. The V end lost 10 bases, the J end lost 3 bases, and 18 bases lay between the germline ends. CDR3 protein: CATARVGLDYGYTF. DNA for the CDR3: TGTGCCACCGCTCGGGTGGGGCTGGACTATGGCTACACCTTC.

This clone was observed a few times. The gene calls are TRBV2 and TRBJ1-1, with D hard to call. Germline values: CDR1 SNHLY, CDR2 FYNNEI. V shed 8 bases and J shed 7 bases, with 11 bases lying between them. This CDR3 is 11 amino acids long. CDR3 amino acids: CASEVKREAFF. The CDR3 DNA is TGTGCCAGCGAGGTTAAACGTGAAGCTTTCTTT.

Worth noting for this clone: Additional DNA sequences in this sample encode the identical CDR3. The CDR3 loop reads CASSPGTSGGELFF. For the CDR3, the DNA is TGCGCCAGCAGCCCGGGGACTAGCGGCGGGGAGCTGTTTTTT. The V call is TRBV5-1, the J call TRBJ2-2; 11 positions agree with TRBD2. Germline CDR1 is SGHRS and CDR2 is YFSETQ. The CDR3 covers 14 residues. Germline trimming cut 4 bases from V and 7 bases from J; bases unmatched to any gene: 3.

The chain combines TRBV30 with TRBJ2-3; D ambiguous. V lost 8 bases and J 5 bases, leaving 17 bases between the germline ends. This CDR3 is built from 13 residues. CDR1 and CDR2 (germline): GTSNPN, SVGIG (reference sequence). CDR3 in DNA: TGTGCCGCGTCGGGTTGGGCCAGAGATACGCAGTATTTT. It is translated as CAASGWARDTQYF.

A remark on this clone: The sample has other DNA sequences that encode this CDR3 too. V is TRBV18 and J is TRBJ2-5; D not resolved. The CDR3 extends over 12 amino acids. Germline V gene lookup returns CDR1 KGHSH and CDR2 LQKENI. Trimming took 1 base from V and 4 from J, leaving 4 bases between them. CDR3 nucleotide sequence: TGTGCCAGCTCACCACAGGGAGAGACCCAGTACTTC. Protein sequence: CASSPQGETQYF.

V and J are TRBV4-3 and TRBJ1-2, with D perhaps matching TRBD1 (5 bases). Germline CDR1 LGHNA, CDR2 YSLEER. The V and J ends lost 4 bases and 7 bases respectively, with 19 bases between them. CDR3 length equals 15 residues. CDR3 sequence (DNA): TGCGCCAGCAGCCCCAAGGTTGCAGGGCGAGGTGGCTACACCTTC. Its translation: CASSPKVAGRGGYTF.

The CDR3 DNA is TGTGCCTGGAGTCTGCTAGTCTCAGACATTGAGCAGTTCTTC. Translated: CAWSLLVSDIEQFF. The chain couples TRBV30 to TRBJ2-1, with D unresolved. Germline V gene lookup returns CDR1 GTSNPN and CDR2 SVGIG (reference sequence). The CDR3 sequence is 14 residues long. Trimming shortened V by 2 bases and J by 9 bases, and 17 bases separated the two germline ends. Full variable domain (outside the CDR3, taken from reference TRBV30 and TRBJ2-1): SQTIHQWPATLVQPVGSPLSLECTVEGTSNPNLYWYRQAAGRGLQLLFYSVGIGQISSEVPQNLSASRPQDRQFILSSKKLLLSDSGFYLCAWSLLVSDIEQFFGPGTRLTVL.

Note on this clone: A much larger clone sits a single nucleotide away, making a read error possible. Distinct nucleotide sequences in the sample also encode this CDR3. The rearrangement joins TRBV2 to TRBJ1-1, with D possibly TRBD1 on 5 matching bases. This CDR3 has 13 residues. Between the trimmed V and J ends, which lost 4 bases and 1 base, there was a span of 7 bases. CDR1 and CDR2 (germline): SNHLY, FYNNEI. The CDR3 DNA reads as TGTGCCAGCAGTGGGCAGGGGAACACTGAAGCTTTCTTT. Translation gives CASSGQGNTEAFF.

This chain connects TRBV5-1 to TRBJ1-3, with unresolved D. The V gene lost 2 bases and the J gene lost 4 bases, with 10 bases spanning the gap. The germline V gene encodes CDR1 SGHRS and CDR2 YFSETQ. This CDR3 comprises 14 residues. The CDR3 coding sequence is TGCGCCAGCAGCTTTCGGGGTGAGGGAAACACCATATATTTT. Its translation is CASSFRGEGNTIYF. Full variable domain (outside the CDR3, taken from reference TRBV5-1 and TRBJ1-3): KAGVTQTPRYLIKTRGQQVTLSCSPISGHRSVSWYQQTPGQGLQFLFEYFSETQRNKGNFPGRFSGRQFSNSRSEMNVSTLELGDSALYLCASSFRGEGNTIYFGEGSWLTVV.

This clone has only one observation. The chain has TRBV28 and TRBJ2-1; TRBD2 aligns across 9 bases. Germline V CDR1 and CDR2: MDHEN, SYDVKM. The V gene end was trimmed by 5 bases and the J gene end by 9 bases; junction bases not matched to a gene: 14. This CDR3 is 16 amino acids long. CDR3 loop: CASSTAGTSLLREQFF. For the CDR3, the DNA is TGTGCCAGCAGTACGGCCGGGACTAGCCTCTTACGTGAGCAGTTCTTC.

The chain carries TRBV5-1 and TRBJ2-7, with 7 bases that match TRBD1. Germline V gene lookup returns CDR1 SGHRS and CDR2 YFSETQ. The V gene end was trimmed by 7 bases and the J gene end by 2 bases; junction bases not matched to a gene: 9. This CDR3 has 14 amino acids. The CDR3 is CASGTGTVPYEQYF. The CDR3 nucleotides read TGCGCCAGCGGGACCGGGACAGTACCCTACGAGCAGTACTTC.

The V and J genes are TRBV6-5 and TRBJ2-2, with 8 bases aligning to TRBD1. CDR3 length: 16 amino acids. Germline V gene sequence: CDR1 MNHEY, CDR2 SVGAGI. Trimming cost V 4 bases and J 9 bases; bases outside gene matches: 13. In DNA form, the CDR3 reads TGTGCCAGCAGTTCCCCGGGACAGGCGGACTATCGGGAGCTGTTTTTT. Translation gives CASSSPGQADYRELFF.

The chain is built from TRBV6-1 and TRBJ2-2; 8 bases map to TRBD2. Trimming cost V 1 base and J 4 bases; bases outside gene matches: 17. Germline-derived CDR1 and CDR2 are MNHNS and SASEGT. The CDR3 covers 20 residues. CDR3 residues: CASSEEFALGAGVSTGELFF. CDR3 nucleotide sequence: TGTGCCAGCAGTGAAGAGTTTGCGTTAGGAGCGGGAGTGTCCACCGGGGAGCTGTTTTTT.

This chain uses TRBV6-5 with TRBJ2-1; TRBD2 might be the D (7 bases). Germline V CDR1 and CDR2: MNHEY, SVGAGI. V lost 6 bases and J 6 bases, leaving 15 bases between the germline ends. The length of the CDR3 is 14 residues. Here the CDR3 reads CASRRGRGSNEQFF. In DNA form, the CDR3 reads TGTGCCAGCAGGCGTGGGAGGGGGAGCAATGAGCAGTTCTTC.

The chain combines TRBV28 with TRBJ1-2, with no clear D. CDR3 length: 13 amino acids. Trimming pared 6 bases from V and 8 bases from J, leaving 16 bases between. Germline V CDR1 and CDR2: MDHEN, SYDVKM. CDR3 nucleotides: TGTGCCAGCAGGTCAACAGCGAGTTCCGGCTACACCTTC. Its protein is CASRSTASSGYTF.

This chain uses TRBV25-1 with TRBJ2-2; D possibly corresponds to TRBD1 (7 bases). Trimming stripped 3 bases from V and 4 bases from J, with 15 bases between. The CDR3 is 16 residues long. Germline CDR1 reads MGHDK; CDR2 reads SYGVNS. The CDR3 region is CASSDPTGEVTGELFF. The CDR3 nucleotides are TGTGCCAGCAGTGACCCCACAGGGGAGGTCACCGGGGAGCTGTTTTTT.

This clone was seen just once. This chain uses TRBV5-1 with TRBJ2-7; 9 bases are a match to TRBD2. The CDR3 is 15 amino acids. V shed 1 base and J 4 bases; nucleotides not matched to a gene: 6. Per germline, CDR1 SGHRS and CDR2 YFSETQ. The CDR3 protein is CASSLMREGGYEQYF. The CDR3 DNA sequence: TGCGCCAGCAGCTTGATGCGGGAGGGCGGGTACGAGCAGTACTTC.

V usage is TRBV18 and J usage is TRBJ1-4, with 12 nucleotides matching TRBD1. Germline CDR1 reads KGHSH; CDR2 reads LQKENI. This CDR3 has 14 residues. Unmatched junction bases numbered 1, after V lost 4 bases and J lost 7 bases. CDR3 loop: CASSRDRGPEKLFF. The CDR3 region has the DNA TGTGCCAGCTCACGGGACAGGGGGCCTGAAAAACTGTTTTTT.

As regards this clone: Other nucleotide sequences in the sample specify the same CDR3. The rearrangement joins TRBV6-6 to TRBJ2-1; D not certain. This CDR3 spans 14 amino acids. Germline V gene data show CDR1 as MNHNY and CDR2 as SVGAGI (reference sequence). The ends were cut back, 2 bases at V and 1 base at J, with 6 bases in the middle. CDR3 loop: CASSYRVSYNEQFF. The DNA for the CDR3 is TGTGCCAGCAGTTACAGAGTATCCTACAATGAGCAGTTCTTC.

The chain has TRBV6-5 and TRBJ1-3; unclear D gene. CDR1 and CDR2 from the germline V gene are MNHEY and SVGAGI. The CDR3 extends over 15 amino acids. Trimming cost V 0 bases and J 2 bases, with 8 bases left between them. CDR3 nucleotide sequence: TGTGCCAGCAGTTACTCTTTGGGCCCTGGAAACACCATATATTTT. Translation gives CASSYSLGPGNTIYF.

The rearrangement joins TRBV6-5 to TRBJ2-4; D might be TRBD1 or TRBD2, each matching 7 bases. Deletions cut 10 bases from V and 0 bases from J, with 13 bases between. This CDR3 has 14 residues. Germline V CDR1 and CDR2: MNHEY, SVGAGI. The CDR3 DNA is TGTGCCACCCAGGGGGGGTTAGCCAAAAACATTCAGTACTTC. The encoded protein is CATQGGLAKNIQYF.

J is TRBJ2-2 and V is TRBV7-2; no definite D call. Trimming took 5 bases from V and 3 from J, leaving 13 bases between them. CDR3 length equals 15 residues. The germline gives CDR1 SGHTA, CDR2 FQGNSA. The CDR3 is CASSPRWQDTGELFF. The CDR3 bases are TGTGCCAGCAGCCCGAGGTGGCAGGACACCGGGGAGCTGTTTTTT. Full variable domain (missing parts from reference TRBV7-2 and TRBJ2-2): GAGVSQSPSNKVTEKGKDVELRCDPISGHTALYWYRQSLGQGLEFLIYFQGNSAPDKSGLPSDRFSAERTGGSVSTLTIQRTQQEDSAVYLCASSPRWQDTGELFFGEGSRLTVL.